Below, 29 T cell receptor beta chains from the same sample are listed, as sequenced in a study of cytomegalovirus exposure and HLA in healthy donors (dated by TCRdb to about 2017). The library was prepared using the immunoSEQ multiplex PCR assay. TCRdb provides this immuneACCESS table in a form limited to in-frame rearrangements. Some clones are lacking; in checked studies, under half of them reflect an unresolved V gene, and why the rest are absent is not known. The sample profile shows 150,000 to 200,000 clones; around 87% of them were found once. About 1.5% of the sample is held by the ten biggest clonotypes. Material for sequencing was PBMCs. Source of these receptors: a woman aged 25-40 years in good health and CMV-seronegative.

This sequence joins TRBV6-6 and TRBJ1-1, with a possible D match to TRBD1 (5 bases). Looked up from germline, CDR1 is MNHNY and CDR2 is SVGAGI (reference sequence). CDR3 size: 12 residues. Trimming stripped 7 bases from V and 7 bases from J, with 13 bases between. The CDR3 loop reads CASTGSWDEAFF. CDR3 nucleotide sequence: TGTGCCAGCACAGGGTCGTGGGATGAAGCTTTCTTT.

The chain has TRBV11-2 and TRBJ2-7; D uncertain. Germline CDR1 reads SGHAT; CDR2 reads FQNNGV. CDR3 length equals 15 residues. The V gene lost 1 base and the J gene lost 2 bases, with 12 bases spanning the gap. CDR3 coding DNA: TGTGCCAGCAGCTTAGTGGATTCCAGCGCCTACGAGCAGTACTTC. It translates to CASSLVDSSAYEQYF.

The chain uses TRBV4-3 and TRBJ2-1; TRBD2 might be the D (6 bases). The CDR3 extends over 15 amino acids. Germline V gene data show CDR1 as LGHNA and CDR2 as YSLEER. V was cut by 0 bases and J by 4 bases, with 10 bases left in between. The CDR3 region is CASSQDPGLYNEQFF. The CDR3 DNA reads TGCGCCAGCAGCCAAGACCCGGGACTGTACAATGAGCAGTTCTTC.

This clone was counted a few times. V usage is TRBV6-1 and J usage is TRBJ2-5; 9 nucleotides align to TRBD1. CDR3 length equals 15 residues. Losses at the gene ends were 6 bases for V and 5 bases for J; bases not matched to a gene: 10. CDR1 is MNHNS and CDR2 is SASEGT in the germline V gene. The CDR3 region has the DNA TGTGCCAGCAGGGATTTCGGACAGGGGAAGGAGACCCAGTACTTC. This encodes CASRDFGQGKETQYF.

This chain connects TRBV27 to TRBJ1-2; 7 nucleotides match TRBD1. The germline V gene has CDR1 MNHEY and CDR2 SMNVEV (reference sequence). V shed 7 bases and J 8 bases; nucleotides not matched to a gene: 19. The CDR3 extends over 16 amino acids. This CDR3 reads CASTQTGTVGHGGYTF. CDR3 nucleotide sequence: TGTGCCAGCACCCAAACCGGGACAGTAGGCCACGGGGGCTACACCTTC.

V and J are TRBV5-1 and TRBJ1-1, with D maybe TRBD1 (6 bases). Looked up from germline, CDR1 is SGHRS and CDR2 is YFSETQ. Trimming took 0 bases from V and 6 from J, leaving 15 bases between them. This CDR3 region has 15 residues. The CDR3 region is CASSLGHRDRAEAFF. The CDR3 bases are TGCGCCAGCAGCTTGGGGCACAGGGATAGAGCTGAAGCTTTCTTT.

The CDR3 DNA follows: TGTGCCAGCAGTTTAAACCCGCGACTAAACTATGGCTACACCTTC. Translation gives CASSLNPRLNYGYTF. The chain recombines TRBV27 with TRBJ1-2, with D unclear. The CDR3 is made up of 15 amino acids. Germline CDR1 MNHEY, CDR2 SMNVEV (reference sequence). The V gene lost 2 bases and the J gene lost 2 bases, with 12 bases spanning the gap.

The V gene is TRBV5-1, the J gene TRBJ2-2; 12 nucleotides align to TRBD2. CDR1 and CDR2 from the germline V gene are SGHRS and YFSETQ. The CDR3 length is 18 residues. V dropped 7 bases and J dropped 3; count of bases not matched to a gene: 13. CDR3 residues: CASRPEGLAGSYTGELFF. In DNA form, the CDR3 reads TGCGCCAGCCGCCCGGAAGGACTAGCGGGGAGTTACACCGGGGAGCTGTTTTTT.

CDR3 amino acids: CASSPPGQNRAKNIQYF. As DNA, the CDR3 is TGCGCCAGCAGCCCCCCCGGACAAAATCGGGCCAAAAACATTCAGTACTTC. V usage is TRBV5-1 and J usage is TRBJ2-4; maybe TRBD1 (5 bases). Germline values: CDR1 SGHRS, CDR2 YFSETQ. The germline V and J ends were trimmed by 4 bases and 1 base, with 18 bases remaining between them. CDR3 length: 17 residues.

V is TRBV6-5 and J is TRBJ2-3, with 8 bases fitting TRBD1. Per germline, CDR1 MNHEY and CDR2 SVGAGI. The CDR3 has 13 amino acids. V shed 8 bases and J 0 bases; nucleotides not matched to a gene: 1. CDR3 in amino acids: CASGTGSTDTQYF. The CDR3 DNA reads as TGTGCCAGCGGGACAGGTAGCACAGATACGCAGTATTTT.

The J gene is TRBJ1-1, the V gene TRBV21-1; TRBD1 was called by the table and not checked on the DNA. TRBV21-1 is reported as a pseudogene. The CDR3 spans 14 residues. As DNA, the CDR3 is TGTGCCAGCAGCATGGACAGGGGATACACTGAAGCTTTCTTT. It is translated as CASSMDRGYTEAFF.

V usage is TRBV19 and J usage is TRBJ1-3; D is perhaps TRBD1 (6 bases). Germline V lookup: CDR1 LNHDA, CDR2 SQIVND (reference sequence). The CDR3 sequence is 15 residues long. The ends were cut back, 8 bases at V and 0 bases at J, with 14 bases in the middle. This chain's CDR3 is CASAKTGSSGNTIYF. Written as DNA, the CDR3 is TGTGCCAGTGCCAAAACAGGGTCCTCTGGAAACACCATATATTTT.

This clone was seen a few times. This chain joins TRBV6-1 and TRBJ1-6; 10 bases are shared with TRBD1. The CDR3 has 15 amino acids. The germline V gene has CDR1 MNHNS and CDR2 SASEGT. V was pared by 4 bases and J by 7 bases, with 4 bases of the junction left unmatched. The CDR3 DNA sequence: TGTGCCAGCAGTGGAGACAGGGGGCGGAATTCACCCCTCCACTTT. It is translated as CASSGDRGRNSPLHF.

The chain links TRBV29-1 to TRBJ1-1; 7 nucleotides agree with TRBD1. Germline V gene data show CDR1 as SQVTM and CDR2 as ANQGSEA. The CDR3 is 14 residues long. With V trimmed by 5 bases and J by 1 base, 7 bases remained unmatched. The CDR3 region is CSVNRGMGNTEAFF. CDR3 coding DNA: TGCAGCGTTAACAGGGGAATGGGGAACACTGAAGCTTTCTTT.

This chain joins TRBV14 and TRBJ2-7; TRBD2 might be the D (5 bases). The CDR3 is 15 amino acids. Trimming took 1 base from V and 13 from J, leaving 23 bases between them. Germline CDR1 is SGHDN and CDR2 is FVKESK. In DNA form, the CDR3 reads TGTGCCAGCAGCCAAGTCGGGTCCATTTCACCAGCGGCATACTTC. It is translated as CASSQVGSISPAAYF.

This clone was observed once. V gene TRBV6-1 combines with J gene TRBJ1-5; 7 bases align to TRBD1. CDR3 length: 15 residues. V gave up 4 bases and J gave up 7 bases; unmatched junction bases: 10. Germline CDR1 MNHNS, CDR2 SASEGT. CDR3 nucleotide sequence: TGTGCCAGCAGTGCGGACCTAGGGGGCGGCCAGCCCCAGCATTTT. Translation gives CASSADLGGGQPQHF.

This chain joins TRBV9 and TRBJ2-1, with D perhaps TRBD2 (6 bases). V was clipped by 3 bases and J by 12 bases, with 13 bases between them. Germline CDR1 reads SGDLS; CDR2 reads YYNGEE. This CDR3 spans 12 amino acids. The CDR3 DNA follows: TGTGCCAGCAGCGAAAGTCCGGGAGCGCAGTTCTTC. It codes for CASSESPGAQFF.

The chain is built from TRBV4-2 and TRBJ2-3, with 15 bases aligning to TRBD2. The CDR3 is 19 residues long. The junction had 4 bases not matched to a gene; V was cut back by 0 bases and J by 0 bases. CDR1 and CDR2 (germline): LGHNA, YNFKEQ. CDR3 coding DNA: TGTGCCAGCAGCCAAGATCGGGGACTAGCGGGGGGCAGCACAGATACGCAGTATTTT. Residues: CASSQDRGLAGGSTDTQYF.

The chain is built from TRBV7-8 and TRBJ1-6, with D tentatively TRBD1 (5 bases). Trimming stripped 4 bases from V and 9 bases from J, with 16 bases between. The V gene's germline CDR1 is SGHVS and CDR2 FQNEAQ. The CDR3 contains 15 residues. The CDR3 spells CASSSLGGGRSPLHF. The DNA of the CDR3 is TGTGCCAGCAGCTCCCTGGGGGGGGGACGTTCACCCCTCCACTTT. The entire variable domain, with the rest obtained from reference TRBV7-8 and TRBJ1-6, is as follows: GAGVSQSPRYKVAKRGQDVALRCDPISGHVSLFWYQQALGQGPEFLTYFQNEAQLDKSGLPSDRFFAERPEGSVSTLKIQRTQQEDSAVYLCASSSLGGGRSPLHFGNGTRLTVT.

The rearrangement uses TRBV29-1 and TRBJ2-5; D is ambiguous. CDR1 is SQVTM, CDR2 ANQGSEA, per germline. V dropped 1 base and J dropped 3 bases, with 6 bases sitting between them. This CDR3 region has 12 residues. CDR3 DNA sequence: TGCAGCGTTGAAGTCACAAAAGAGACCCAGTACTTC. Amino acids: CSVEVTKETQYF.

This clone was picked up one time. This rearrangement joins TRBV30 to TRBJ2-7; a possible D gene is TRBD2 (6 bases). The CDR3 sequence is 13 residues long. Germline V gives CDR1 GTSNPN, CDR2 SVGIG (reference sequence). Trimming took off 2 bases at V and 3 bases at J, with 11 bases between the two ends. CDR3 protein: CAWSLSGSYEQYF. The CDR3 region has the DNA TGTGCCTGGAGTTTGTCCGGGAGCTACGAGCAGTACTTC.

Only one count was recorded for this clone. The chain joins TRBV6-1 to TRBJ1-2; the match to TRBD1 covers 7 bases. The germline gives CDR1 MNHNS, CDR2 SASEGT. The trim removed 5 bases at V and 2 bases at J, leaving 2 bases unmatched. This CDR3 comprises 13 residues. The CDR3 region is CASSRDSNYGYTF. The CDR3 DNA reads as TGTGCCAGCAGTAGGGACAGCAACTATGGCTACACCTTC.

Written as DNA, the CDR3 is TGTGCCAGCAGCCTACTAGCGGGGGCCCCCAATGAGCAGTTCTTC. This sequence encodes CASSLLAGAPNEQFF. The chain combines TRBV6-1 with TRBJ2-1, with 11 positions matching TRBD2. Germline CDR1 reads MNHNS; CDR2 reads SASEGT. V shed 6 bases and J 6 bases; nucleotides not matched to a gene: 7. This CDR3 spans 15 amino acids.

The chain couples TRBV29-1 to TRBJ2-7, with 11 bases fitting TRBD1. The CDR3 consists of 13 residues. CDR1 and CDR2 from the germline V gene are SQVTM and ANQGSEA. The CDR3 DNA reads TGCCCCCTTGGGACAGGGGGTCCGGGGGAGCAGTACTTC. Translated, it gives CPLGTGGPGEQYF.

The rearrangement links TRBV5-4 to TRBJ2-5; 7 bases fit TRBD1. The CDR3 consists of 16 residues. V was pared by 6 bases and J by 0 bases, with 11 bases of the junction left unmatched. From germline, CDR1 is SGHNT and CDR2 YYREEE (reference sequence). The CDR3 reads CASTFRGQPYQETQYF. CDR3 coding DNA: TGTGCCAGCACCTTTAGGGGACAGCCGTACCAAGAGACCCAGTACTTC.

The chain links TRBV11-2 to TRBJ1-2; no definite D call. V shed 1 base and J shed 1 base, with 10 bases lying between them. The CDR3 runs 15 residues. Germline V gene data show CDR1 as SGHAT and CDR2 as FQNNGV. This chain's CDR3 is CASSLGSWSNYGYTF. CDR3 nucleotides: TGTGCCAGCAGCTTAGGGAGTTGGAGTAACTATGGCTACACCTTC.

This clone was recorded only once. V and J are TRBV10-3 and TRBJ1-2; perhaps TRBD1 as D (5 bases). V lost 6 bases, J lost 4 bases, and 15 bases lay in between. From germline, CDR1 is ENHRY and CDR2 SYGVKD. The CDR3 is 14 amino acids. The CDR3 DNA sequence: TGTGCCATCAGGGCGGGGGATTTGGTCTATGGCTACACCTTC. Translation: CAIRAGDLVYGYTF.

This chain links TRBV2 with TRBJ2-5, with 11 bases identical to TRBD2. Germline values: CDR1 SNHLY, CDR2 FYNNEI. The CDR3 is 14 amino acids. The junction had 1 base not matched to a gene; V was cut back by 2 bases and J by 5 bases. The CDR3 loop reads CASSELAGGETQYF. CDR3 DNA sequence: TGTGCCAGCAGTGAACTAGCGGGGGGCGAGACCCAGTACTTC.

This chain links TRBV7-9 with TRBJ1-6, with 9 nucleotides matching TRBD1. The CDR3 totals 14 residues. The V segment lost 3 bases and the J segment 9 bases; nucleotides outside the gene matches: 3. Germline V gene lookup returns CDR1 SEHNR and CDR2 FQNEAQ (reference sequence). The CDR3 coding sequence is TGTGCCAGCAGCTTGACAGGGGGTGTTTCACCCCTCCACTTT. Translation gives CASSLTGGVSPLHF.